The present entry profiles one T cell receptor beta chain with its context. The source of the sample is a study of response to subunit inactivated influenza vaccine. TCRdb reprocessed the RT-PCR reads with MiXCR, giving one entry per CDR3 protein. The repertoire includes fewer than 550,000 distinct CDR3 sequences, roughly 27% of them detected once, and less than 2.5% sits in the top ten. Trimming took off 4 bases at V and 1 base at J, with 13 bases between the two ends. Germline V gene data show CDR1 as SNHLY and CDR2 as FYNNEI. The CDR3 extends over 16 amino acids. This sample comprised CD4+ T cells sorted from PBMCs, obtained around 5 days after vaccination. This chain uses TRBV2 with TRBJ2-2, with D tentatively TRBD2 (6 bases). The sequence derives from a man between 45 and 60 years old who received an inactivated influenza vaccine. CDR3 sequence: CASSGLAGLNTGELFF. The CDR3 DNA reads as TGTGCCAGCAGTGGGCTGGCGGGATTGAACACCGGGGAGCTGTTTTTT.